Following are 11 T cell receptor beta chains from one sample sequenced in a study of CD8 T cells in ankylosing spondylitis (dated by TCRdb to the late 2010s). These receptors' antigens are unknown. The paper as a whole reports these results and caveats: Blood from ankylosing spondylitis patients appeared to be characterized by a TCR beta motif composed of under 10 highly homologous amino acid variants.

Preparation of the library involved 5' RACE. The instrument given in TCRdb is Illumina HiSeq 2500. The raw public reads went through TCRdb reprocessing: fastp at Q25, MiXCR clone calling, in-frame beta chains kept. When rows share a CDR3 protein, they turn into one entry using the most common DNA and genes. The sample yields roughly 670,000 distinct CDR3 sequences; 15% to 20% were counted once. 19% of the sample rests with the top ten. Sequenced: blood, either unsorted or a sorted T cell fraction (not recorded which). Receptors originate from a male donor with ankylosing spondylitis.

This chain connects TRBV20-1 to TRBJ1-1; no definite D call. V was cut by 5 bases and J by 0 bases, with 4 bases left in between. Germline lookup yields CDR1 DFQATT and CDR2 SNEGSKA (reference sequence). This CDR3 spans 11 amino acids. CDR3 sequence reads: CSAGMNTEAFF. CDR3 DNA: TGCAGTGCTGGCATGAACACTGAAGCTTTCTTT.

This clonotype was found a few times. The chain uses TRBV11-2 and TRBJ2-7; the D is unclear. Looked up from germline, CDR1 is SGHAT and CDR2 is FQNNGV. CDR3 length: 14 residues. Deletions cut 5 bases from V and 1 base from J, with 12 bases between. The CDR3 loop is CASSPETASYEQYF. CDR3 DNA sequence: TGTGCCAGCAGCCCCGAGACGGCTTCCTACGAGCAGTACTTC.

V and J are TRBV14 and TRBJ2-1; D is perhaps TRBD2 (7 bases). Germline V gene lookup returns CDR1 SGHDN and CDR2 FVKESK. V was trimmed by 1 base and J by 0 bases, leaving 19 bases between them. The CDR3 is 19 residues long. The CDR3 here is CASSQVGGAGPNSYNEQFF. Here the CDR3 DNA reads TGTGCCAGCAGCCAAGTAGGGGGGGCAGGGCCGAACTCCTACAATGAGCAGTTCTTC.

The V gene is TRBV7-2, the J gene TRBJ2-7, with 8 bases that match TRBD1. This CDR3 is built from 15 residues. J was trimmed by 7 bases and V by 4 bases; bases with no gene match: 12. In germline, CDR1 is SGHTA, CDR2 FQGNSA. DNA of the CDR3: TGTGCCAGCAGCTCTTCCAGGACAGGGACTGAAGAGCAGTACTTC. This encodes CASSSSRTGTEEQYF.

This clonotype was found many times. V and J are TRBV12-3 or TRBV12-4 and TRBJ1-2, with D possibly matching TRBD1 (5 bases). V dropped 8 bases and J dropped 7 bases, with 11 bases sitting between them. There are 11 residues in the CDR3. For the CDR3, the DNA is TGTGCCAGCCGTGGAGGGGCTGGCTACACCTTC. This codes for CASRGGAGYTF.

This clonotype was seen a few times. The CDR3 region is CASSHRQGHEAFF. The DNA of the CDR3 is TGCGCCAGCAGCCACAGACAGGGTCACGAAGCTTTCTTT. The V and J genes are TRBV4-1 and TRBJ1-1; 7 bases align to TRBD1. Germline V gene lookup returns CDR1 MGHRA and CDR2 YSYEKL. The J segment lost 8 bases and the V segment lost 3 bases, leaving 6 bases of the junction unmatched. This CDR3 is 13 amino acids long.

The chain recombines TRBV12-3 or TRBV12-4 with TRBJ2-4, with D perhaps matching TRBD2 (5 bases). Trimming took 4 bases from V and 5 from J, leaving 12 bases between them. This CDR3 is 14 amino acids long. In DNA, the CDR3 is TGTGCCAGCAGTTCTTTGCGGGTCGAAAACATTCAGTACTTC. Amino acid sequence: CASSSLRVENIQYF.

The genes are TRBV12-5 and TRBJ2-5, with 7 bases fitting TRBD1. V was clipped by 5 bases and J by 10 bases; unmatched bases: 7. Germline values: CDR1 LGHNT, CDR2 FRNRAP. The CDR3 is made up of 12 amino acids. CDR3 bases: TGTGCTAGTGGTCCCCGAAGGGACAGCCAGTACTTC. Translation gives CASGPRRDSQYF.

V is TRBV19 and J is TRBJ1-1; no firm D call. This CDR3 spans 14 amino acids. Germline CDR1 LNHDA, CDR2 SQIVND (reference sequence). V shed 3 bases and J shed 3 bases, with 11 bases lying between them. The chain's CDR3 is CASSIRVYDTEAFF. The CDR3 DNA reads as TGTGCCAGTAGTATCCGGGTATACGACACTGAAGCTTTCTTT.

This chain connects TRBV20-1 to TRBJ2-3; maybe TRBD2 (5 bases). The V and J ends lost 4 bases and 3 bases respectively, with 14 bases between them. Germline V CDR1 and CDR2: DFQATT, SNEGSKA (reference sequence). The CDR3 spans 14 residues. The CDR3 bases are TGCAGTGCTAATTATGGAGGTCGGACAGATACGCAGTATTTT. Translation: CSANYGGRTDTQYF.

This clonotype showed up just a few times. V usage is TRBV4-1 and J usage is TRBJ2-7; tentatively, D is TRBD2 (6 bases). CDR1 and CDR2 from the germline V gene are MGHRA and YSYEKL. Trimming cost V 0 bases and J 4 bases, with 13 bases left between them. The CDR3 has 15 amino acids. CDR3 protein: CASSQDAGGIYEQYF. The CDR3 DNA follows: TGCGCCAGCAGCCAAGATGCAGGCGGGATATACGAGCAGTACTTC.